These T cell receptor beta chains were read from a single sample in a study of cytomegalovirus exposure and HLA in healthy donors. Clones were read by immunoSEQ multiplex PCR, and TCRdb kept only the in-frame ones, dropping some. The data hold 180,000 or so clones, with about 9% observed a single time. Input material: PBMCs. These receptors all stem from a woman in her 30s in good health and CMV-seropositive. The CDR3 runs from the conserved cysteine through the conserved F or W. Each record gives: J gene, clone size, D gene, V gene, CDR3 DNA, CDR3 protein. The D gene is left open where the match is weak. For some rows the clone size is stated as once, few or many, or as a class when expanded; others skip it.

j_gene: TRBJ2-3
abundance: few
d_gene: TRBD2
v_gene: TRBV5-1
CDR3nt: TGCGCCAGCAGTCCGTATGGGGCGGGAGCTGGGACAGATACGCAGTATTTT
CDR3aa: CASSPYGAGAGTDTQYF

j_gene: TRBJ2-2
abundance: few
d_gene: NA
v_gene: TRBV9
CDR3nt: TGTGCCAGCAGCGAGTCGACTCGGGACACCGGGGAGCTGTTTTTT
CDR3aa: CASSESTRDTGELFF

j_gene: TRBJ2-7
abundance: few
d_gene: TRBD1
v_gene: TRBV5-1
CDR3nt: TGCGCCAGCACACGAGGACAGGGGGACGAGCAGTACTTC
CDR3aa: CASTRGQGDEQYF

j_gene: TRBJ2-1
abundance: few
d_gene: NA
v_gene: TRBV11-3
CDR3nt: TGTGCCAGCAGCTTGAGTGATGAGCAGTTCTTC
CDR3aa: CASSLSDEQFF

j_gene: TRBJ2-3
abundance: few
d_gene: NA
v_gene: TRBV10-3
CDR3nt: TGTGCCATCAGCGGGAGCGGGTCTAGCACAGATACGCAGTATTTT
CDR3aa: CAISGSGSSTDTQYF

j_gene: TRBJ2-3
abundance: NA
d_gene: NA
v_gene: TRBV11-3
CDR3nt: TGTGCCAGCAGCTTCGAGACTCCAGATACGCAGTATTTT
CDR3aa: CASSFETPDTQYF

j_gene: TRBJ1-2
abundance: few
d_gene: TRBD1
v_gene: TRBV29-1
CDR3nt: TGCAGCGTTGTGGGACAGCCACTCTATGGCTACACCTTC
CDR3aa: CSVVGQPLYGYTF

j_gene: TRBJ2-3
abundance: NA
d_gene: NA
v_gene: TRBV4-1
CDR3nt: TGCGCCAGCAGCCAAGAAAGATCGACTAGCACAGATACGCAGTATTTT
CDR3aa: CASSQERSTSTDTQYF

j_gene: TRBJ2-7
abundance: few
d_gene: TRBD1
v_gene: TRBV5-1
CDR3nt: TGCGCCAGCAGCTTGTTAGCCGGGACAGGGGGCCTTTACGAGCAGTACTTC
CDR3aa: CASSLLAGTGGLYEQYF

j_gene: TRBJ2-5
abundance: NA
d_gene: NA
v_gene: TRBV6-6
CDR3nt: TGTGCCAGCAGCCGCAGGGGAGAGACCCAGTACTTC
CDR3aa: CASSRRGETQYF

j_gene: TRBJ1-1
abundance: NA
d_gene: TRBD1
v_gene: TRBV7-2
CDR3nt: TGTGCCAGCAGCTTACGGGCAGGGGGTTTGAACACTGAAGCTTTCTTT
CDR3aa: CASSLRAGGLNTEAFF

j_gene: TRBJ1-4
abundance: NA
d_gene: NA
v_gene: TRBV7-9
CDR3nt: TGTGCCAGCACCTCTCCGGAAGGACTTAATGAAAAACTGTTTTTT
CDR3aa: CASTSPEGLNEKLFF

j_gene: TRBJ2-3
abundance: few
d_gene: NA
v_gene: TRBV15
CDR3nt: TGTGCCACCAGCAGACCCTTCACAGATACGCAGTATTTT
CDR3aa: CATSRPFTDTQYF

j_gene: TRBJ2-3
abundance: few
d_gene: NA
v_gene: TRBV18
CDR3nt: TGTGCCAGCTCACCAACAAGTCTGACTAGTTCGTATTTT
CDR3aa: CASSPTSLTSSYF

j_gene: TRBJ2-2
abundance: few
d_gene: TRBD1
v_gene: TRBV11-3
CDR3nt: TGTGCCAGCAGCCGCCGGGACAGGGGACACACCGGGGAGCTGTTTTTT
CDR3aa: CASSRRDRGHTGELFF

j_gene: TRBJ1-3
abundance: few
d_gene: NA
v_gene: TRBV4-1
CDR3nt: TGCGCCAGCAGCCAAGAATCTGTCCGGGTGAACACCATATATTTT
CDR3aa: CASSQESVRVNTIYF

j_gene: TRBJ2-5
abundance: few
d_gene: TRBD2
v_gene: TRBV10-3
CDR3nt: TGTGCCATCAGTGAGTCGGTAGCGGGCGAGCAAGAGACCCAGTACTTC
CDR3aa: CAISESVAGEQETQYF

j_gene: TRBJ2-2
abundance: few
d_gene: NA
v_gene: TRBV4-1
CDR3nt: TGCGCCAGCAGCCAGGGCCCTTGGAACACCGGGGAGCTGTTTTTT
CDR3aa: CASSQGPWNTGELFF

j_gene: TRBJ1-5
abundance: few
d_gene: NA
v_gene: TRBV6-1
CDR3nt: TGTGCCAGCAGCCAGGGGCGCAATCAGCCCCAGCATTTT
CDR3aa: CASSQGRNQPQHF

j_gene: TRBJ1-5
abundance: few
d_gene: NA
v_gene: TRBV11-2
CDR3nt: TGTGCCAGCAGCTTAGATGGAACGGGGAATCAGCCCCAGCATTTT
CDR3aa: CASSLDGTGNQPQHF

j_gene: TRBJ2-7
abundance: few
d_gene: TRBD2
v_gene: TRBV6-6
CDR3nt: TGTGCCAGCAGTTACTCGGGTGCTAGCGGGAGCTACGAGCAGTACTTC
CDR3aa: CASSYSGASGSYEQYF

j_gene: TRBJ2-7
abundance: few
d_gene: TRBD2
v_gene: TRBV10-3
CDR3nt: TGTGCCATCAGGGCGGGACTAGCGGGACCAAGCTCCTACGAGCAGTACTTC
CDR3aa: CAIRAGLAGPSSYEQYF

j_gene: TRBJ2-7
abundance: NA
d_gene: TRBD1
v_gene: TRBV7-9
CDR3nt: TGTGCCAGCAGCCGTCCCGGGACAGGTTCCTACGAGCAGTACTTC
CDR3aa: CASSRPGTGSYEQYF

j_gene: TRBJ1-4
abundance: few
d_gene: NA
v_gene: TRBV27
CDR3nt: TGTGCCAGCAGTTGGTCTCAGACGGGTGAAAAACTGTTTTTT
CDR3aa: CASSWSQTGEKLFF

j_gene: TRBJ1-5
abundance: few
d_gene: TRBD1
v_gene: TRBV19
CDR3nt: TGTGCCAGTAGTGTACGGACAGGAGTTAGCAATCAGCCCCAGCATTTT
CDR3aa: CASSVRTGVSNQPQHF

j_gene: TRBJ1-2
abundance: few
d_gene: NA
v_gene: TRBV10-1
CDR3nt: TGCGCCAGCAGTGAGTCGACAGCTAACTATGGCTACACCTTC
CDR3aa: CASSESTANYGYTF

j_gene: TRBJ2-3
abundance: few
d_gene: NA
v_gene: TRBV7-2
CDR3nt: TGTGCCAGCACCTACACAGATACGCAGTATTTT
CDR3aa: CASTYTDTQYF

j_gene: TRBJ1-5
abundance: few
d_gene: NA
v_gene: TRBV10-2
CDR3nt: TGCGCCAGCAGTGACCCGGGTGGGCCCCAGCATTTT
CDR3aa: CASSDPGGPQHF

j_gene: TRBJ2-7
abundance: NA
d_gene: NA
v_gene: TRBV6-1
CDR3nt: TGTGCCAGCAGTGAAACCCGGGGGTTACGCGAGCAGTACTTC
CDR3aa: CASSETRGLREQYF

j_gene: TRBJ2-7
abundance: NA
d_gene: NA
v_gene: TRBV18
CDR3nt: TGTGCCAGCTCACCACCGGAGCGTCGAGAGCAGTACTTC
CDR3aa: CASSPPERREQYF

j_gene: TRBJ2-1
abundance: few
d_gene: TRBD2
v_gene: TRBV5-4
CDR3nt: TGTGCCAGCAGCCCGGGGGCTAGCGGGAGGATGAATGAGCAGTTCTTC
CDR3aa: CASSPGASGRMNEQFF

j_gene: TRBJ1-2
abundance: NA
d_gene: NA
v_gene: TRBV29-1
CDR3nt: TGCAGCGTTGAATGGTTCTCAGGGAGGAGCTATGGCTACACCTTC
CDR3aa: CSVEWFSGRSYGYTF

j_gene: TRBJ2-1
abundance: NA
d_gene: TRBD2
v_gene: TRBV5-6
CDR3nt: TGTGCCAGCAGCATGACTAGCGGGAGTGGTAATGAGCAGTTCTTC
CDR3aa: CASSMTSGSGNEQFF

j_gene: TRBJ1-1
abundance: NA
d_gene: NA
v_gene: TRBV5-6
CDR3nt: TGTGCCAGCAGCTTGGAGGTACGGAGAAACACTGAAGCTTTCTTT
CDR3aa: CASSLEVRRNTEAFF

j_gene: TRBJ1-2
abundance: few
d_gene: NA
v_gene: TRBV20-1
CDR3nt: TGCAGTGCCCCGGGTGGCTACACCTTC
CDR3aa: CSAPGGYTF

j_gene: TRBJ2-5
abundance: NA
d_gene: TRBD1
v_gene: TRBV30
CDR3nt: TGTGCCTGGGAGGGAAGGGGGACAGGGAAAGAGACCCAGTACTTC
CDR3aa: CAWEGRGTGKETQYF

j_gene: TRBJ1-5
abundance: NA
d_gene: NA
v_gene: TRBV2
CDR3nt: TGTGCCAGCAGGGGGCAGTTTAATCAGCCCCAGCATTTT
CDR3aa: CASRGQFNQPQHF

j_gene: TRBJ2-5
abundance: NA
d_gene: TRBD2
v_gene: TRBV9
CDR3nt: TGTGCCAGCAGCGTCGCTAGCGGGAGTTGGGAGACCCAGTACTTC
CDR3aa: CASSVASGSWETQYF

j_gene: TRBJ2-7
abundance: NA
d_gene: NA
v_gene: TRBV5-4
CDR3nt: TGTGCCAGCAGCCCCCCGGCGAGCGGCGAGCAGTACTTC
CDR3aa: CASSPPASGEQYF

j_gene: TRBJ1-2
abundance: few
d_gene: TRBD1
v_gene: TRBV9
CDR3nt: TGTGCCAGCAGCACCCTCGACAGGGGAGGAAGAGGCTACACCTTC
CDR3aa: CASSTLDRGGRGYTF

j_gene: TRBJ2-7
abundance: few
d_gene: TRBD1
v_gene: TRBV7-3
CDR3nt: TGTGCCAGCAGCTTAGGTCCGAGACAGGGGTCCTACGAGCAGTACTTC
CDR3aa: CASSLGPRQGSYEQYF